The 20 T cell receptor beta chains in this list originate from one sample, sequenced in a study of blood T cell repertoires in COVID-19. The data were produced by immunoSEQ multiplex PCR, yet TCRdb's version contains in-frame clones alone and is incomplete. Of approximately 220,000 clones in the sample, about 83% were seen once. The sequencing input was PBMCs or T cells enriched from blood (not recorded which). The origin of the receptors is a woman in her 40s who had recovered from COVID-19.

V and J are TRBV9 and TRBJ2-7; 9 bases line up with TRBD2. Germline V gene sequence: CDR1 SGDLS, CDR2 YYNGEE. With V trimmed by 3 bases and J by 6 bases, 4 bases remained unmatched. The CDR3 extends over 13 amino acids. CDR3 sequence: CASSGASGTEQYF. Written as DNA, the CDR3 is TGTGCCAGCAGCGGCGCTAGCGGGACCGAGCAGTACTTC.

The rearrangement joins TRBV18 to TRBJ2-7; 14 nucleotides line up with TRBD2. This CDR3 is 15 amino acids long. Germline CDR1 KGHSH, CDR2 LQKENI. The V segment lost 1 base and the J segment 10 bases; nucleotides outside the gene matches: 6. The CDR3: CASSPLPGLAGVQYV. The CDR3, as DNA: TGTGCCAGCTCACCACTCCCGGGACTAGCGGGAGTCCAGTACGTC.

The CDR3 loop reads CASSRSRGQGYTF. The DNA of the CDR3 is TGTGCCAGCAGCCGATCCAGGGGGCAAGGCTACACCTTC. The rearrangement links TRBV2 to TRBJ1-2; 8 nucleotides agree with TRBD1. Unmatched junction bases numbered 8, after V lost 6 bases and J lost 8 bases. Germline V lookup: CDR1 SNHLY, CDR2 FYNNEI. The CDR3 totals 13 residues. Full variable domain (remainder filled in from reference TRBV2 and TRBJ1-2): EPEVTQTPSHQVTQMGQEVILRCVPISNHLYFYWYRQILGQKVEFLVSFYNNEISEKSEIFDDQFSVERPDGSNFTLKIRSTKLEDSAMYFCASSRSRGQGYTFGSGTRLTVV.

The chain joins TRBV19 to TRBJ1-4; D ambiguous. V was cut by 6 bases and J by 6 bases, with 14 bases left in between. The CDR3 has 14 amino acids. Germline V gene data show CDR1 as LNHDA and CDR2 as SQIVND (reference sequence). CDR3 region: CASSLPADHEKLFF. CDR3 coding DNA: TGTGCCAGTAGCCTACCAGCGGACCATGAAAAACTGTTTTTT.

This clone was picked up one time. The chain has TRBV5-1 and TRBJ1-5, with D possibly being TRBD1 (5 bases). The CDR3 consists of 15 residues. The germline V gene encodes CDR1 SGHRS and CDR2 YFSETQ. Trimming took off 0 bases at V and 1 base at J, with 8 bases between the two ends. CDR3 in amino acids: CASSLGGRSNQPQHF. The CDR3 DNA follows: TGCGCCAGCAGCTTGGGGGGCAGAAGCAATCAGCCCCAGCATTTT.

The chain couples TRBV4-1 to TRBJ1-1; the D gene is possibly TRBD1 (5 bases). The CDR3 contains 14 residues. The V end was cut by 4 bases, the J end by 0 bases, with 9 bases between. Germline CDR1 and CDR2: MGHRA and YSYEKL. CDR3 bases: TGCGCCAGCAGCCTAACGACAGTGAACACTGAAGCTTTCTTT. Translation gives CASSLTTVNTEAFF.

This rearrangement joins TRBV6-5 to TRBJ1-2, with 7 bases aligning to TRBD1. The CDR3 runs to 15 residues. Germline CDR1 MNHEY, CDR2 SVGAGI. The junction had 14 bases not matched to a gene; V was cut back by 6 bases and J by 7 bases. CDR3 sequence: CASRRLTGVRGGYTF. The CDR3 nucleotides read TGTGCCAGCAGGAGATTAACAGGGGTCCGGGGTGGCTACACCTTC.

The CDR3 sequence: CASSYSSGSPYNEQFF. In nucleotides, the CDR3 is TGCGCCAGCAGCTACAGCAGCGGGAGTCCCTACAATGAGCAGTTCTTC. This chain links TRBV5-1 with TRBJ2-1, with 8 bases aligning to TRBD2. J lost 2 bases, V lost 3 bases, and 7 bases had no gene match. Per the germline V gene, CDR1 is SGHRS and CDR2 is YFSETQ. This CDR3 has 16 residues.

The chain links TRBV14 to TRBJ1-1, with a possible D match to TRBD1 (5 bases). This CDR3 region has 13 residues. Per the germline V gene, CDR1 is SGHDN and CDR2 is FVKESK. V lost 5 bases, J lost 1 base, and 8 bases lay in between. In nucleotides, the CDR3 is TGTGCCAGCAGCTTACAGGAGAACACTGAAGCTTTCTTT. As protein: CASSLQENTEAFF.

CDR3 in amino acids: CASSQGQGLVFHGYTF. CDR3 DNA: TGTGCCAGCAGCCAAGGACAGGGCCTGGTATTTCATGGCTACACCTTC. The chain links TRBV7-9 to TRBJ1-2, with 8 bases fitting TRBD1. The V gene's germline CDR1 is SEHNR and CDR2 FQNEAQ (reference sequence). CDR3 size: 16 residues. V lost 5 bases to trimming and J lost 6 bases; unmatched junction nucleotides: 14.

This chain connects TRBV30 to TRBJ2-1; 8 nucleotides align to TRBD2. Germline CDR1 reads GTSNPN; CDR2 reads SVGIG (reference sequence). This CDR3 is 15 amino acids long. J gave up 3 bases and V 2 bases, and 6 bases lay outside the gene matches. As DNA, the CDR3 is TGTGCCTGGAGTCCACGGGGACTAGTCTACAATGAGCAGTTCTTC. This translates into CAWSPRGLVYNEQFF.

This clone was picked up a small number of times. The CDR3 sequence is CASSGLAGLYNEQFF. The CDR3 DNA reads TGTGCCAGCAGCGGGCTAGCGGGACTTTACAATGAGCAGTTCTTC. This rearrangement joins TRBV9 to TRBJ2-1, with 9 bases that match TRBD2. This CDR3 contains 15 residues. V shed 3 bases and J 4 bases; nucleotides not matched to a gene: 5. Germline values: CDR1 SGDLS, CDR2 YYNGEE. The whole variable domain, remainder taken from reference TRBV9 and TRBJ2-1, is DSGVTQTPKHLITATGQRVTLRCSPRSGDLSVYWYQQSLDQGLQFLIQYYNGEERAKGNILERFSAQQFPDLHSELNLSSLELGDSALYFCASSGLAGLYNEQFFGPGTRLTVL.

J is TRBJ1-2 and V is TRBV5-5; the D is unclear. The CDR3 has 13 amino acids. Trimming shortened V by 1 base and J by 4 bases, and 8 bases separated the two germline ends. Germline V gene sequence: CDR1 SGHKS, CDR2 YYEKEE (reference sequence). CDR3 amino acids: CASSLSQVYGYTF. In nucleotides, the CDR3 is TGTGCCAGCAGCTTGAGTCAGGTCTATGGCTACACCTTC.

The chain joins TRBV7-2 to TRBJ1-2; TRBD1 aligns across 7 bases. CDR1 SGHTA and CDR2 FQGNSA come from the germline V gene. Germline trimming cut 5 bases from V and 12 bases from J; bases unmatched to any gene: 9. This CDR3 spans 12 amino acids. The CDR3 spells CASSPQGLVNTF. The CDR3 region has the DNA TGTGCCAGCAGCCCACAGGGGCTCGTGAACACCTTC.

The chain has TRBV5-1 and TRBJ2-2; TRBD2 matches 12 bases. With 5 bases clipped from V and 7 bases from J, the junction kept 9 bases outside the gene matches. The CDR3 covers 16 residues. Germline V gene sequence: CDR1 SGHRS, CDR2 YFSETQ. CDR3 nucleotides: TGCGCCAGCAGTTTCGGACTAGCGGGAATGATCGGGGAGCTGTTTTTT. This translates into CASSFGLAGMIGELFF.

The V gene is TRBV5-1, the J gene TRBJ2-3, with a possible D match to TRBD1 (7 bases). V dropped 1 base and J dropped 5 bases, with 11 bases sitting between them. This CDR3 is 14 amino acids long. From germline, CDR1 is SGHRS and CDR2 YFSETQ. CDR3 in amino acids: CASSLNRGGDTQYF. The CDR3, as DNA: TGCGCCAGCAGCTTGAACAGGGGAGGAGATACGCAGTATTTT.

This chain links TRBV27 with TRBJ1-5; 8 nucleotides align to TRBD1. V gave up 5 bases and J gave up 5 bases; unmatched junction bases: 5. This CDR3 is built from 14 residues. The germline V gene has CDR1 MNHEY and CDR2 SMNVEV (reference sequence). The CDR3 nucleotides read TGTGCCAGCAGTCCCCGGACAGGGCATCAGCCCCAGCATTTT. Protein product: CASSPRTGHQPQHF.

The chain recombines TRBV4-1 with TRBJ1-1; weak D call: TRBD1 (5 bases). V was clipped by 4 bases and J by 4 bases, with 13 bases between them. This CDR3 spans 14 amino acids. The germline V gene encodes CDR1 MGHRA and CDR2 YSYEKL. The CDR3 DNA reads as TGCGCCAGCAGCCCGAAATCGGGGGGCACTGAAGCTTTCTTT. This sequence encodes CASSPKSGGTEAFF.

This chain links TRBV12-3 or TRBV12-4 with TRBJ1-4, with D uncertain. CDR3 length equals 13 residues. V was cut by 5 bases and J by 3 bases, with 7 bases left in between. CDR3 sequence reads: CASSVLANEKLFF. The CDR3, as DNA: TGTGCCAGCAGTGTCCTAGCTAATGAAAAACTGTTTTTT.

The chain carries TRBV3-1 (or the pseudogene TRBV3-2) and TRBJ1-1; 8 nucleotides line up with TRBD1. CDR1 is LGHDT, CDR2 YNNKEL, per germline (reference sequence). The CDR3 extends over 17 amino acids. V gave up 4 bases and J gave up 4 bases; unmatched junction bases: 14. In nucleotides, the CDR3 is TGTGCCAGCAGCCGAACCTACGGACAGGGTGCGGCCACTGAAGCTTTCTTT. Translation gives CASSRTYGQGAATEAFF.